Listed here is a single TCR beta chain. Its antigen is unidentified. This sample stems from a study of OX40 agonist ivuxolimab in advanced cancers. On the study more broadly: Dose-escalation patients were diagnosed with hepatocellular carcinoma, melanoma, renal cell cancer or head and neck cancer. Mean age about 60 years, range about 20 to 85; just over 80% male. Study findings and constraints: Expanded clones belonging to CD8+ T cells outnumbered, on average, those of CD4+. Antigen targets of the expanded peripheral T cells went undetermined.

Clones were sequenced by immunoSEQ multiplex PCR, and TCRdb holds only the in-frame ones, with some missing. The profile covers roughly 60,000 clones, with about 90% appearing a single time and about 5.1% taken by the ten largest. The germline gives CDR1 MNHEY, CDR2 SMNVEV (reference sequence). The ends lost 5 bases at V and 4 bases at J; junction bases unmatched: 16. CDR3 size: 19 residues. The gene calls are TRBV27 and TRBJ2-2, with 10 bases fitting TRBD2. This TCR came from an adult with an advanced solid tumor such as melanoma, head and neck, liver or kidney cancer. The sequenced sample was CD4+ or CD8+ T cells sorted from blood, obtained in a trial of the OX40 agonist ivuxolimab. The DNA of the CDR3 is TGTGCCAGCAGTCCAAGGTTCCTCCTAAAGCGGGAGGGCACCGGGGAGCTGTTTTTT. Its translation: CASSPRFLLKREGTGELFF.